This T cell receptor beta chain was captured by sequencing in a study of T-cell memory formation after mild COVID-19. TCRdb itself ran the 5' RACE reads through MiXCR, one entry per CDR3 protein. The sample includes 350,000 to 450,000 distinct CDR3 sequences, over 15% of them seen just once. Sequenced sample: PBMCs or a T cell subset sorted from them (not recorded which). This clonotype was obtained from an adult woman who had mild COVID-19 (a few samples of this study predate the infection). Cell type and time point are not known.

This CDR3 is CATSEGAGVRETQYF. DNA for the CDR3: TGTGCCACCAGTGAAGGAGCGGGAGTTAGAGAGACCCAGTACTTC. The chain joins TRBV24-1 to TRBJ2-5; 8 bases fit TRBD2. V lost 4 bases, J lost 4 bases, and 7 bases stayed unmatched. Germline V gene data show CDR1 as KGHDR and CDR2 as SFDVKD. The CDR3 contains 15 residues.